This is a list of T cell receptor beta chains from one sample in a study of cytomegalovirus exposure and HLA in healthy donors. Clones were read by immunoSEQ multiplex PCR, and TCRdb kept only the in-frame ones, dropping some. Among tens of thousands of clones listed, approximately 61% were seen once. Sequencing was carried out using PBMCs. The receptors here all came from a man over 45 in good health and CMV-seropositive. Each CDR3 is given with its conserved first and last residue. Each record gives: J gene, clone size, V gene, D gene, CDR3 protein, CDR3 DNA. A D gene is named only where the DNA matches it firmly. Not every row has a clone size; where given, it reads once, few, many or a size class.

TRBJ2-7 | NA | TRBV9 | TRBD1 | CASSVGQGLDEQYF | TGTGCCAGCAGCGTAGGACAGGGGCTCGACGAGCAGTACTTC
TRBJ2-1 | NA | TRBV28 | NA | CASGKGGGNEQFF | TGTGCCAGCGGGAAGGGGGGAGGGAATGAGCAGTTCTTC
TRBJ1-2 | NA | TRBV7-6 | NA | CASSTTGFGYTF | TGTGCCAGCAGCACCACAGGGTTTGGCTACACCTTC
TRBJ1-1 | few | TRBV6-5 | NA | CASTRSGNTEAFF | TGTGCCAGCACCCGAAGCGGGAACACTGAAGCTTTCTTT
TRBJ1-6 | NA | TRBV14 | TRBD1 | CASSQAQGVYSPLHF | TGTGCCAGCAGCCAAGCACAGGGGGTTTATTCACCCCTCCACTTT
TRBJ2-1 | NA | TRBV5-1 | NA | CASSLAQGNEQFF | TGCGCCAGCAGCTTGGCTCAGGGCAATGAGCAGTTCTTC
TRBJ1-1 | NA | TRBV12-5 | TRBD1 | CASGLVGQARTEAFF | TGTGCTAGTGGTTTGGTGGGACAGGCCCGGACTGAAGCTTTCTTT
TRBJ1-5 | NA | TRBV10-3 | NA | CAISVDYSNQPQHF | TGTGCCATCAGTGTAGACTATAGCAATCAGCCCCAGCATTTT
TRBJ1-2 | NA | TRBV20-1 | NA | CSASDRGGYTF | TGCAGTGCTAGCGACCGGGGTGGCTACACCTTC
TRBJ2-5 | NA | TRBV5-6 | NA | CASSFSGQETQYF | TGTGCCAGCAGCTTCTCAGGGCAAGAGACCCAGTACTTC
TRBJ1-2 | NA | TRBV30 | NA | CAWSTGANYGYTF | TGTGCCTGGAGTACGGGGGCTAACTATGGCTACACCTTC
TRBJ2-7 | NA | TRBV6-5 | NA | CASSYSSSRGEQYF | TGTGCCAGCAGTTACTCCTCTAGTAGAGGCGAGCAGTACTTC
TRBJ1-5 | NA | TRBV4-1 | TRBD1 | CASSQEQGINQPQHF | TGCGCCAGCAGCCAGGAACAGGGGATCAATCAGCCCCAGCATTTT
TRBJ1-4 | few | TRBV5-4 | NA | CASSLKGVANEKLFF | TGTGCCAGCAGCTTAAAGGGGGTAGCTAATGAAAAACTGTTTTTT
TRBJ2-1 | few | TRBV18 | TRBD1 | CASSPGQGDYNEQFF | TGTGCCAGCTCACCGGGACAGGGGGACTACAATGAGCAGTTCTTC
TRBJ2-3 | NA | TRBV7-8 | NA | CASRLAFVTDTKYF | TGTGCCAGCAGATTAGCATTCGTCACAGATACGAAGTATTTT
TRBJ2-6 | NA | TRBV30 | TRBD1 | CAWNSGQGYGANVLTF | TGTGCCTGGAATTCGGGACAGGGTTACGGGGCCAACGTCCTGACTTTC
TRBJ1-6 | few | TRBV30 | TRBD1 | CATKPGTVTSPLHF | TGTGCTACTAAACCCGGGACAGTAACTTCACCCCTCCACTTT
TRBJ2-7 | NA | TRBV28 | NA | CASSLPWTRPSAEQYF | TGTGCCAGCAGTTTACCCTGGACTCGCCCGAGCGCCGAGCAGTACTTC
TRBJ1-2 | NA | TRBV5-1 | NA | CASSLGQGLNYGYTF | TGCGCCAGCAGCTTAGGCCAGGGACTCAACTATGGCTACACCTTC
TRBJ2-1 | NA | TRBV20-1 | TRBD1 | CSGQGHNEQFF | TGCAGTGGACAGGGACACAATGAGCAGTTCTTC
TRBJ2-7 | NA | TRBV5-1 | NA | CASSFGGRSSYEQYF | TGCGCCAGCAGCTTTGGGGGCCGGAGCTCCTACGAGCAGTACTTC
TRBJ1-5 | NA | TRBV4-1 | NA | CASSLDYVSNQPQHF | TGCGCCAGCAGCCTGGACTATGTCAGCAATCAGCCCCAGCATTTT
TRBJ2-7 | once | TRBV9 | NA | CASSTWPGLSYEQYF | TGTGCCAGCAGCACTTGGCCGGGACTGTCCTACGAGCAGTACTTC
TRBJ2-5 | NA | TRBV9 | NA | CASSKDGGQKETQYF | TGTGCCAGCAGCAAGGATGGCGGACAGAAAGAGACCCAGTACTTC
TRBJ1-6 | NA | TRBV2 | NA | CASSPTGTHIRSLHF | TGTGCCAGCAGTCCCACCGGGACACACATTCGATCCCTCCACTTT
TRBJ2-1 | NA | TRBV30 | NA | CAWSRRSGEQFF | TGTGCCTGGAGTCGCCGGTCGGGGGAGCAGTTCTTC
TRBJ1-4 | NA | TRBV29-1 | NA | CSVGGHSTNEKLFF | TGCAGCGTTGGGGGGCACTCGACTAATGAAAAACTGTTTTTT
TRBJ2-3 | NA | TRBV10-1 | TRBD2 | CASSRTSPTDTQYF | TGCGCCAGCAGCCGGACTAGCCCCACAGATACGCAGTATTTT
TRBJ1-2 | once | TRBV19 | NA | CAAYGRDGYTF | TGTGCCGCCTACGGTCGCGATGGCTACACCTTC
TRBJ2-1 | NA | TRBV30 | TRBD2 | CAWNRGGGRYEQFF | TGTGCCTGGAACCGGGGGGGCGGAAGGTATGAGCAGTTCTTC
TRBJ2-7 | once | TRBV28 | NA | CASSFSYEQYF | TGTGCCAGCAGTTTTAGCTACGAGCAGTACTTC
TRBJ2-7 | NA | TRBV29-1 | NA | CSVGLRDGLQYEQYF | TGCAGCGTTGGGTTGAGGGACGGACTACAGTACGAGCAGTACTTC
TRBJ1-1 | NA | TRBV28 | TRBD1 | CASSFRGRLPEAFF | TGTGCCAGCAGTTTCAGGGGGCGGCTCCCTGAAGCTTTCTTT
TRBJ2-6 | medium-sized | TRBV4-2 | TRBD1 | CASSQLLGQGASGANVLTF | TGTGCCAGCAGCCAACTTTTGGGACAGGGGGCTTCTGGGGCCAACGTCCTGACTTTC
TRBJ2-2 | NA | TRBV29-1 | TRBD2 | CSVVGSGGTGELFF | TGCAGCGTTGTGGGTAGCGGGGGCACCGGGGAGCTGTTTTTT
TRBJ2-3 | NA | TRBV30 | NA | CAWSVRGEGMDTQYF | TGTGCCTGGAGTGTACGGGGAGAGGGAATGGATACGCAGTATTTT
TRBJ2-3 | NA | TRBV7-9 | NA | CASSLRGGRGTDTQYF | TGTGCCAGCAGCCTCCGAGGGGGTCGGGGCACAGATACGCAGTATTTT
TRBJ2-2 | NA | TRBV5-1 | NA | CASSLAKNTGELFF | TGCGCCAGCAGCTTGGCCAAGAACACCGGGGAGCTGTTTTTT
TRBJ1-1 | NA | TRBV30 | NA | CAWRYYGGSNTEAFF | TGTGCCTGGAGATATTACGGGGGATCTAACACTGAAGCTTTCTTT
TRBJ2-1 | NA | TRBV5-6 | TRBD2 | CASSLARTSGGEQFF | TGTGCCAGCAGCTTGGCCCGGACTAGCGGGGGGGAGCAGTTCTTC
TRBJ2-1 | NA | TRBV28 | NA | CASSLPGGNEQFF | TGTGCCAGCAGTTTACCGGGGGGCAACGAGCAGTTCTTC
TRBJ1-2 | NA | TRBV28 | TRBD1 | CASSSGTGGNHGYTF | TGTGCCAGCAGTTCTGGGACAGGGGGAAACCATGGCTACACCTTC
TRBJ2-5 | NA | TRBV7-2 | NA | CASSSKETQYF | TGTGCCAGCAGCTCCAAAGAGACCCAGTACTTC
TRBJ1-5 | NA | TRBV4-1 | NA | CASSLSWGEGQGRHF | TGCGCCAGCAGCCTTTCATGGGGGGAGGGACAAGGTAGGCATTTT
TRBJ1-3 | NA | TRBV30 | NA | CAWSVRESSGNTIYF | TGTGCCTGGAGTGTAAGGGAGAGCTCTGGAAACACCATATATTTT
TRBJ2-7 | few | TRBV2 | TRBD2 | CASNRPRVASGSRRDYEQYF | TGTGCCAGCAATAGGCCGAGGGTGGCTAGCGGGAGTCGCAGAGATTACGAGCAGTACTTC